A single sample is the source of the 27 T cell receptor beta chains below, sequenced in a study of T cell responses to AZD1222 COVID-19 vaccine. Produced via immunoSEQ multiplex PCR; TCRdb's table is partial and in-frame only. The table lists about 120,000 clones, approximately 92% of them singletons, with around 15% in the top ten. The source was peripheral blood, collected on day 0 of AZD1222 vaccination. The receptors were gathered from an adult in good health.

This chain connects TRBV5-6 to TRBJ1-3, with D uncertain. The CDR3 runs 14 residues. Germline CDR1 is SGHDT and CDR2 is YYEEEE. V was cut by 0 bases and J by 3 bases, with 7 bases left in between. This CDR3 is CASSLVTDGNTIYF. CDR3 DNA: TGTGCCAGCAGCTTGGTTACGGATGGAAACACCATATATTTT.

CDR3 residues: CAISGYGRGKTGELFF. The CDR3 DNA reads as TGTGCCATCAGTGGATACGGGAGGGGGAAAACCGGGGAGCTGTTTTTT. This chain uses TRBV10-3 with TRBJ2-2, with 8 bases lining up with TRBD2. The CDR3 spans 16 residues. Per germline, CDR1 ENHRY and CDR2 SYGVKD. Trimming removed 4 bases from V and 5 bases from J; junction bases left unmatched: 9.

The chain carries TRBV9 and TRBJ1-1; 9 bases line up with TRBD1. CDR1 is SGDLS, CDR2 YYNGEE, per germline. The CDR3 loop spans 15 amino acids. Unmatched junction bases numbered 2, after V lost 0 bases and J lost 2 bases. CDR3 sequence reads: CASSVEGQGNTEAFF. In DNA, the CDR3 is TGTGCCAGCAGCGTAGAGGGACAGGGTAACACTGAAGCTTTCTTT.

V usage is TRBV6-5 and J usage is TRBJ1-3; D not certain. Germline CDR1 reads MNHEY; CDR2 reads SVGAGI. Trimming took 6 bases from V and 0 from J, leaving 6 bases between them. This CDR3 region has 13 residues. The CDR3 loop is CASRGVSGNTIYF. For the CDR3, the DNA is TGTGCCAGCAGAGGCGTCTCTGGAAACACCATATATTTT.

The CDR3 DNA is TGTGCCAGCAGGCAGGGGGGATCGAGCCATTCACCCCTCCACTTT. Encoded protein: CASRQGGSSHSPLHF. V usage is TRBV27 and J usage is TRBJ1-6, with TRBD1 identical over 7 bases. CDR3 length equals 15 residues. The germline V gene encodes CDR1 MNHEY and CDR2 SMNVEV (reference sequence). The junction had 10 bases not matched to a gene; V was cut back by 6 bases and J by 8 bases.

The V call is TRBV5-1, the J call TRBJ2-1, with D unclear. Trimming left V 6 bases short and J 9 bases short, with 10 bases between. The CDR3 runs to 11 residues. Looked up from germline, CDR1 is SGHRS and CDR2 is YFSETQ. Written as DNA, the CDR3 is TGCGCCAGCACCTCCGGTGTTGAGCAGTTCTTC. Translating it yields CASTSGVEQFF.

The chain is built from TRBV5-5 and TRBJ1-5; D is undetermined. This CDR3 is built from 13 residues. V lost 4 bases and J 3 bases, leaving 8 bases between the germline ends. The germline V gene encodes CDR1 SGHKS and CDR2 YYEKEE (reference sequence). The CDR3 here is CASSNRPNQPQHF. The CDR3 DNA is TGTGCCAGCAGCAACCGACCCAATCAGCCCCAGCATTTT. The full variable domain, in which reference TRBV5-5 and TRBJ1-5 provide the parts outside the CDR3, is DAGVTQSPTHLIKTRGQQVTLRCSPISGHKSVSWYQQVLGQGPQFIFQYYEKEERGRGNFPDRFSARQFPNYSSELNVNALLLGDSALYLCASSNRPNQPQHFGDGTRLSIL.

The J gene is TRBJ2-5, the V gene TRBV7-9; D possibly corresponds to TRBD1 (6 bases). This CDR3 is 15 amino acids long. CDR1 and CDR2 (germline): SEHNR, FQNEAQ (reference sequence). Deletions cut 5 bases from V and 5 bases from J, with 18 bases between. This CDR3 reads CASSQNREWGETQYF. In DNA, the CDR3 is TGTGCCAGCAGCCAGAACAGGGAGTGGGGGGAGACCCAGTACTTC.

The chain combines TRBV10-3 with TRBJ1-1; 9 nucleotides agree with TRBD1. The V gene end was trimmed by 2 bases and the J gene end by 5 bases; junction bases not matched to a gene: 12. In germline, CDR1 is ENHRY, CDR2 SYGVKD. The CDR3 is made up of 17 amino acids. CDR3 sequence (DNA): TGTGCCATCAGTGAGGGTAGGACAGGGGCGGTCGGTACTGAAGCTTTCTTT. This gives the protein CAISEGRTGAVGTEAFF.

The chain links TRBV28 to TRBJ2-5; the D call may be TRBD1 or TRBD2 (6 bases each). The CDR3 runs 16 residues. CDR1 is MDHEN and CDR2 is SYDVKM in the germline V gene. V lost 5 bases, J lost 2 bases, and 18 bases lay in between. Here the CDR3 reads CASSIDGGGIQETQYF. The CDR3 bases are TGTGCCAGCAGTATCGACGGAGGGGGTATACAAGAGACCCAGTACTTC. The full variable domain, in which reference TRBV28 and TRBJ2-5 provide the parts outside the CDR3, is DVKVTQSSRYLVKRTGEKVFLECVQDMDHENMFWYRQDPGLGLRLIYFSYDVKMKEKGDIPEGYSVSREKKERFSLILESASTNQTSMYLCASSIDGGGIQETQYFGPGTRLLVL.

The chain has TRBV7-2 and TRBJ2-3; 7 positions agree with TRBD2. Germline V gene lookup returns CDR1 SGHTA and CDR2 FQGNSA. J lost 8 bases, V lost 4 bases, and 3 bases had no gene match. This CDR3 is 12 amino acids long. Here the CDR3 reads CASSSLAGTQYF. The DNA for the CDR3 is TGTGCCAGCAGCTCTTTAGCGGGTACGCAGTATTTT.

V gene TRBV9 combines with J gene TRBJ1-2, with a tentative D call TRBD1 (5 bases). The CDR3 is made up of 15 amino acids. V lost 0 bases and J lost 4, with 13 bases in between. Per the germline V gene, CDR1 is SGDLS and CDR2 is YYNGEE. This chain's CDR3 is CASSVEVGPAYGYTF. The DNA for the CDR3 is TGTGCCAGCAGCGTAGAGGTGGGGCCGGCCTATGGCTACACCTTC. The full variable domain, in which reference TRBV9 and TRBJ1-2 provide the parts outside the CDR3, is DSGVTQTPKHLITATGQRVTLRCSPRSGDLSVYWYQQSLDQGLQFLIQYYNGEERAKGNILERFSAQQFPDLHSELNLSSLELGDSALYFCASSVEVGPAYGYTFGSGTRLTVV.

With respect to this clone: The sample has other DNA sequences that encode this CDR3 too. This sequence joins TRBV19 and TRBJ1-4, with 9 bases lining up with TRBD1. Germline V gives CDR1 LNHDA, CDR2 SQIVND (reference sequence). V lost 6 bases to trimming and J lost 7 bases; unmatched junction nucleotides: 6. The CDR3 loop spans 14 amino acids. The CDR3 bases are TGTGCCAGTAGGGTACAGGGGGCCGGTGAAAAACTGTTTTTT. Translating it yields CASRVQGAGEKLFF.

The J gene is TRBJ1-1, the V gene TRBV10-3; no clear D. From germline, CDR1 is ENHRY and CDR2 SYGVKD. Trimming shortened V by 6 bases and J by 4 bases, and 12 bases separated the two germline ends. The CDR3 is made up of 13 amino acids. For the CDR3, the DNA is TGTGCCATCAGGGTTGGGTTAGGCACTGAAGCTTTCTTT. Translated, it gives CAIRVGLGTEAFF.

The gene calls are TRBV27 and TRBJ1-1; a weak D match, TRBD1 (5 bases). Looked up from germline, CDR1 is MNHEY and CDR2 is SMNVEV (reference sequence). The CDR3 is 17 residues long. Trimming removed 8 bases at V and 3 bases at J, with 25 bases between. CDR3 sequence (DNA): TGTGCCAGCTTTGGGAGGTTTAAGATGGGGGTCTACACTGAAGCTTTCTTT. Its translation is CASFGRFKMGVYTEAFF.

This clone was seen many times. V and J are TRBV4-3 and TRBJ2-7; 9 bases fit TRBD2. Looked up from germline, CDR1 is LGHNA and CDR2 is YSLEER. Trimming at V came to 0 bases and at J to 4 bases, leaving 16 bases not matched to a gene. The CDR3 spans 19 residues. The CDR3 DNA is TGCGCCAGCAGCCAAGATAGGGGCGGGAGGGCCCTCCCGGGGTACGAGCAGTACTTC. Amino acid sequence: CASSQDRGGRALPGYEQYF.

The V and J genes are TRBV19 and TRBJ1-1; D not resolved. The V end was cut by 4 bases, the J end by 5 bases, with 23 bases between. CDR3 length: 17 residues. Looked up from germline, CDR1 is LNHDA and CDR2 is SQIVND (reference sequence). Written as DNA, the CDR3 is TGTGCCAGTAGTAACTCCCGGGGAATCGGTCGTGGGACTGAAGCTTTCTTT. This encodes CASSNSRGIGRGTEAFF. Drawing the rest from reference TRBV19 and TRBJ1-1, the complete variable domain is DGGITQSPKYLFRKEGQNVTLSCEQNLNHDAMYWYRQDPGQGLRLIYYSQIVNDFQKGDIAEGYSVSREKKESFPLTVTSAQKNPTAFYLCASSNSRGIGRGTEAFFGQGTRLTVV.

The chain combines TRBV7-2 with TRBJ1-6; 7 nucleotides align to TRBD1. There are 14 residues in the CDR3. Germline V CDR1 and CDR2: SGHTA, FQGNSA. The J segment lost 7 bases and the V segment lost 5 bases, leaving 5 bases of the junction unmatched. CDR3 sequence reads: CASSDQTGNSPLHF. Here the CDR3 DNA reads TGTGCCAGCAGCGATCAGACAGGGAATTCACCCCTCCACTTT.

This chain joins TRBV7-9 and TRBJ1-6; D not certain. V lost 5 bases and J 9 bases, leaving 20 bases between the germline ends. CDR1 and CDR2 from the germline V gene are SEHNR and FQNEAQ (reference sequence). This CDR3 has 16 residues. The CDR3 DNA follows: TGTGCCAGCAGCCCGGACCGACAAGGGTGGGGTTCACCCCTCCACTTT. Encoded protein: CASSPDRQGWGSPLHF.

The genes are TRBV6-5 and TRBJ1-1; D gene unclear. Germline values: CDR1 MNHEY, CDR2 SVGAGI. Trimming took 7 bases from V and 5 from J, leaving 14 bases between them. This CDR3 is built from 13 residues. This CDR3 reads CASTSGVGTEAFF. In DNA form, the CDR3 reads TGTGCCAGCACCTCCGGGGTAGGGACTGAAGCTTTCTTT.

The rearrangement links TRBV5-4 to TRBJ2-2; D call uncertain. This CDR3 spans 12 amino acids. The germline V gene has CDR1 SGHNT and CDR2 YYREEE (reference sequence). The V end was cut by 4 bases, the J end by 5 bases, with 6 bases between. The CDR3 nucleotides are TGTGCCAGCAGCATTCGTACCGGGGAGCTGTTTTTT. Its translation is CASSIRTGELFF.

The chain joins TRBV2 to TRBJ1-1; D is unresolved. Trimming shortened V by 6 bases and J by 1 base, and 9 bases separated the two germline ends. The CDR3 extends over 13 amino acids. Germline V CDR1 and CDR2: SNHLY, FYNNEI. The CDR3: CASSGWENTEAFF. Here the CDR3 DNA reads TGTGCCAGCAGCGGATGGGAGAACACTGAAGCTTTCTTT.

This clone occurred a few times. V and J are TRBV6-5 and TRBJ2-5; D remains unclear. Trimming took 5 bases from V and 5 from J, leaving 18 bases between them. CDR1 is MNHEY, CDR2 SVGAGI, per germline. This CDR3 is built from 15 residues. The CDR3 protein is CASSSDFAAQETQYF. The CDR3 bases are TGTGCCAGCAGTAGCGATTTTGCGGCTCAGGAGACCCAGTACTTC.

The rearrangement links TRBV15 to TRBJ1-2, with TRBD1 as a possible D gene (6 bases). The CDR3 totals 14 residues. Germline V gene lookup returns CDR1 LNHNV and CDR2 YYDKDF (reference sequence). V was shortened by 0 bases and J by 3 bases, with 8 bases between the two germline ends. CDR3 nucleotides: TGTGCCACCAGCAGAGATAAGGGGGACTATGGCTACACCTTC. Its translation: CATSRDKGDYGYTF.

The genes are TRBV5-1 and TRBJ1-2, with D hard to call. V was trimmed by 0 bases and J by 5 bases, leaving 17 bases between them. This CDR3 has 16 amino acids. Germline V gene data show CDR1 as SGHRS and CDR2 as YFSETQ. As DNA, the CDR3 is TGCGCCAGCAGCTTGGGTCGGGTTGGCCTATTGTATGGCTACACCTTC. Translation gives CASSLGRVGLLYGYTF.

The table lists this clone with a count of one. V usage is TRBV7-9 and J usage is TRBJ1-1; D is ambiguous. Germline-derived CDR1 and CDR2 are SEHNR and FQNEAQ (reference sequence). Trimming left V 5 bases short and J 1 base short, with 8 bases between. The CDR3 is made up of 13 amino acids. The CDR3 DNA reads TGTGCCAGCAGCCACGCAGGGAACACTGAAGCTTTCTTT. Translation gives CASSHAGNTEAFF.

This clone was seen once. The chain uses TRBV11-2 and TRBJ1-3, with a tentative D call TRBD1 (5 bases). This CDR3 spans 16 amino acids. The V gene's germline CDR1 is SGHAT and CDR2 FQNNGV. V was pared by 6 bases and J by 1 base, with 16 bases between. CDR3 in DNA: TGTGCCAGCAGGTCACCTCTCAGGGCTTCTGGAAACACCATATATTTT. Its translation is CASRSPLRASGNTIYF.